This TCR beta chain derives from a study of blood T cell repertoires in COVID-19 (TCRdb year 2020). With regard to the full study: Samples covering the acute and convalescent phases of COVID-19 were provided by collaborators in the United States, Italy and Spain. The material from the prospective study consisted of cDNA or gDNA derived from T cells, B-cell-depleted T cells, or PBMCs. Deeply sampled blood TCRbeta repertoires from subjects exposed to, actively infected with, or recovered from COVID-19 were included in the dataset. The repertoires were released in a freely available public database meant as a resource for research on the immune response to SARS-CoV-2. The samples were drawn from two sources: the first 160 participants of the ongoing ImmuneRACE study, and fewer than 1,500 subjects contributed by 6 global collaborators. The sample metadata nearly always contained a de-identified subject ID, COVID-19 status, age in years and sex. Where available, HLA class I and class II types were obtained from metadata supplied by the sample provider rather than from assay-based typing. Paper-wide results and their limitations: Clinical and demographic metadata were provided uncurated, with the amount varying by source and participant.

As concerns this clone: It lacks a known antigen. No base quality information exists; no much larger clone differs at one position.

The immunoSEQ Assay, a bias-controlled multiplex PCR, was used to amplify TCRbeta CDR3 regions from genomic DNA. On the authors' methods: Nucleated cell counts per sample were estimated from amplification of reference gene primers within the assay. To quantify the absolute abundance of each unique TCRbeta CDR3 rearrangement, sequence reads were collapsed and filtered. Productive Simpson clonality was computed per sample as the square root of Simpson's diversity index over productive rearrangements. Not all clones reach the TCRdb copy of this immuneACCESS table, which keeps in-frame sequences only. Checked studies attribute under half of the gap to unresolved V genes and leave the rest unexplained. That table furnishes V, J and clone size, whereas the DNA furnished D and trimming. This sample gives over 250,000 clones in total; 70% to 90% of them show up just once. 9.5% to 12% of the sample is taken by the ten largest.

The collaborating institutions used their own protocols to collect whole blood in K2EDTA tubes. For TCRbeta analysis, collaborators shipped samples in one of three forms: frozen whole blood, isolated PBMCs, or DNA extracted from either of those sample types. Deletion took 2 bases off V and 4 bases off J, with a span of 9 bases between the germline ends. The CDR3 covers 14 residues, taking in both the cysteine and the phenylalanine. The entry retains the CDR3 DNA only, 42 bases that are in frame from base 1. The germline V gene (reference sequence) yields MNHNY for CDR1 and SVGAGI for CDR2. The rearrangement combines TRBV6-6 with TRBJ1-5; the best D guess is TRBD1, with 5 bases matching. Sequenced: peripheral blood. This clonotype was obtained from a woman between 70 and 85 years old with acute or convalescent COVID-19. The CDR3 protein: CASSYGTNNQPQHF. The base sequence is TGTGCCAGCAGTTACGGGACTAATAATCAGCCCCAGCATTTT.